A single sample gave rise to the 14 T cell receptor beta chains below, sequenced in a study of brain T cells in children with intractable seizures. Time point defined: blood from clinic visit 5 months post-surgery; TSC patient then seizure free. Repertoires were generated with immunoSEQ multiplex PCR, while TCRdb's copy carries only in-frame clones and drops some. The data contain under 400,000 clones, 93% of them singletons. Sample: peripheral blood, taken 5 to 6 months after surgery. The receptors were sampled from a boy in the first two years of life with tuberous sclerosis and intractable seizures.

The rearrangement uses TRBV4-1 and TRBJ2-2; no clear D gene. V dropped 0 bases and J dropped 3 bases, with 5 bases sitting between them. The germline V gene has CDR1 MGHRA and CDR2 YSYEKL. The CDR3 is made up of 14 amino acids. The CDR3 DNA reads TGCGCCAGCAGCCAAGACGCCGACACCGGGGAGCTGTTTTTT. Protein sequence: CASSQDADTGELFF.

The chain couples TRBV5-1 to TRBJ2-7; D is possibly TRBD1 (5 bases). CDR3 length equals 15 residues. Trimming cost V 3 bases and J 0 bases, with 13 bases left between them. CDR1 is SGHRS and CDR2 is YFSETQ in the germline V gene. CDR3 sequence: CASSSPNRRSYEQYF. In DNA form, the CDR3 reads TGCGCCAGCAGCTCCCCGAACAGGCGCTCCTACGAGCAGTACTTC.

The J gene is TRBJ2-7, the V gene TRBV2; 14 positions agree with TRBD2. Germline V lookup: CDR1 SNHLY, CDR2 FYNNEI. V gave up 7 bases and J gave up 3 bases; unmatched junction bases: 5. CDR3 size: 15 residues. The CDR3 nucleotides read TGTGCCAGCACTTCGGGACTAGCGGGAGACTACGAGCAGTACTTC. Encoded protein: CASTSGLAGDYEQYF.

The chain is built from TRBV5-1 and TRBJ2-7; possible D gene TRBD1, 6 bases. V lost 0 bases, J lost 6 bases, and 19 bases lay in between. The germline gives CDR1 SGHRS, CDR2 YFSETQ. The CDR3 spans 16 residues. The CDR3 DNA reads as TGCGCCAGCAGCTTGGTCCAGCAATCTACAGGGTTCGAGCAGTACTTC. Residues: CASSLVQQSTGFEQYF.

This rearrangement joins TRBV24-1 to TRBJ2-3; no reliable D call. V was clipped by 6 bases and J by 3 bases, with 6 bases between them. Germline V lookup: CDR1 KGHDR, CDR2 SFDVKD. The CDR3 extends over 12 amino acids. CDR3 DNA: TGTGCCACCAGTTTAGGGACAGATACGCAGTATTTT. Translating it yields CATSLGTDTQYF.

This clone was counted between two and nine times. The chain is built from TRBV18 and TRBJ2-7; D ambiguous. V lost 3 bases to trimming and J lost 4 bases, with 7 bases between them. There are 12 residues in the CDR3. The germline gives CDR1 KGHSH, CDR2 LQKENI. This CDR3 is CASSPVGYEQYF. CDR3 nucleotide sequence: TGTGCCAGCTCACCCGTCGGGTACGAGCAGTACTTC.

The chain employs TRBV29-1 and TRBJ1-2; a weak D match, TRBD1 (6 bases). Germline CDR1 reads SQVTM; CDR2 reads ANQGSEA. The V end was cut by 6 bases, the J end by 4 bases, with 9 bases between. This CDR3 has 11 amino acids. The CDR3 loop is CSVSGAYGYTF. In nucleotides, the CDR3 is TGCAGCGTCTCAGGGGCCTATGGCTACACCTTC. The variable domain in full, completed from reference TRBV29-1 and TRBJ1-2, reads SAVISQKPSRDICQRGTSLTIQCQVDSQVTMMFWYRQQPGQSLTLIATANQGSEATYESGFVIDKFPISRPNLTFSTLTVSNMSPEDSSIYLCSVSGAYGYTFGSGTRLTVV.

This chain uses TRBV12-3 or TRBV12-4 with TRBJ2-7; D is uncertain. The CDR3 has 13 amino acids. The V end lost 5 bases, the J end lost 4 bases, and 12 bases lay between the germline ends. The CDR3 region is CASSTIAEYEQYF. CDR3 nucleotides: TGTGCCAGCAGTACGATCGCGGAGTACGAGCAGTACTTC.

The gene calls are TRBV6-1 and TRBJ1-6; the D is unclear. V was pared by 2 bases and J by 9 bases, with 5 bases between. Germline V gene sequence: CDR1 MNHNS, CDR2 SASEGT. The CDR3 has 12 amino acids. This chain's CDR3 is CASSEPPSPLHF. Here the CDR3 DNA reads TGTGCCAGCAGTGAACCCCCTTCACCCCTCCACTTT.

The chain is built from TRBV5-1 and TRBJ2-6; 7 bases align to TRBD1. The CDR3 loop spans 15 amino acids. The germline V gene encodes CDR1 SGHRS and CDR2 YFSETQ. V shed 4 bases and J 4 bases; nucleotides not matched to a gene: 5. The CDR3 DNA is TGCGCCAGCAGCGTCACAGGGGCAGGGGCCAACGTCCTGACTTTC. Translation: CASSVTGAGANVLTF.

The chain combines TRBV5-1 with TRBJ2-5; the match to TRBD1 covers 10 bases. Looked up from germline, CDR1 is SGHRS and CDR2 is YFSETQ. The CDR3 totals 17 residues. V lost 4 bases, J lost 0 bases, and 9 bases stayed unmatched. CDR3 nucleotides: TGCGCCAGCAGCACGGGACAGGGGATCGGGCACCAAGAGACCCAGTACTTC. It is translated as CASSTGQGIGHQETQYF.

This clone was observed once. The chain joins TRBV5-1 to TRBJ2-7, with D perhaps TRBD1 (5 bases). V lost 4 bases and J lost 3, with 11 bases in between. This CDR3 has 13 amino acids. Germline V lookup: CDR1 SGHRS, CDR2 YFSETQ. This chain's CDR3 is CASSLDIYYEQYF. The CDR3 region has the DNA TGCGCCAGCAGCCTGGACATTTACTACGAGCAGTACTTC. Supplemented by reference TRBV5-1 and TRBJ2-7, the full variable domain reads KAGVTQTPRYLIKTRGQQVTLSCSPISGHRSVSWYQQTPGQGLQFLFEYFSETQRNKGNFPGRFSGRQFSNSRSEMNVSTLELGDSALYLCASSLDIYYEQYFGPGTRLTVT.

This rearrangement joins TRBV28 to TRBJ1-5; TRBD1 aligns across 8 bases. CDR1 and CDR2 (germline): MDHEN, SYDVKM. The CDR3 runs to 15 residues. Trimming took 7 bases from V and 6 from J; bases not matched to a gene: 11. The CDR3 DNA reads TGTGCCAGCACCTACGGACAGGGTCTTCGTCAGCCCCAGCATTTT. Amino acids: CASTYGQGLRQPQHF.

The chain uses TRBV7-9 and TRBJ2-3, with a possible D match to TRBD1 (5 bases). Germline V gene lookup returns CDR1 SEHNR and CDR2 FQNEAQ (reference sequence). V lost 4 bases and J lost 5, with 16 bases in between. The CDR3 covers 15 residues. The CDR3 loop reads CASSSLGDPGDTQYF. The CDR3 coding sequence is TGTGCCAGCAGCTCCCTAGGGGATCCGGGAGATACGCAGTATTTT.